These T cell receptor beta chains were read from a single sample in a study of blood T cell repertoires in COVID-19. Method: immunoSEQ multiplex PCR; TCRdb's copy keeps in-frame clones and lacks some. The profile covers roughly 400,000 clones, with around 92% appearing a single time and 1.7% taken by the ten largest. Sequenced sample: PBMCs or T cells enriched from blood (not recorded which). The receptors stem from a woman aged 25 to 39 who had recovered from COVID-19. Each CDR3 is given with its conserved first and last residue. The D gene is left open where the match is weak. Clone size is shown for a subset of rows, as once, few, many or a class of expanded clone.

>TRBJ1-1|.|12|TRBV3-1/TRBV3-2|.
TGTGCCAGCAGAAAGCAGGGTTACGGAGCTTTCTTT
CASRKQGYGAFF
>TRBJ1-2|many|14|TRBV3-1/TRBV3-2|TRBD1
TGTGCCAGCAGCAGGACAGGGATTGGGTATGGCTACACCTTC
CASSRTGIGYGYTF
>TRBJ1-2|.|13|TRBV11-1|.
TGTGCCAGCAGCCTAGTAAGGGGCTACGGCTACACCTTC
CASSLVRGYGYTF
>TRBJ2-1|.|15|TRBV6-5|TRBD2
TGTGCCAGCAGTCTGGAGCGGGAGGGATACAATGAGCAGTTCTTC
CASSLEREGYNEQFF
>TRBJ1-2|.|13|TRBV19|.
TGTGCCAGTGGAACAGGGATTCTCTATGGCTACACCTTC
CASGTGILYGYTF
>TRBJ1-1|few|15|TRBV19|TRBD1
TGTGCCAGTTGGCCACGGACAGGGATGAACACTGAAGCTTTCTTT
CASWPRTGMNTEAFF
>TRBJ1-5|.|15|TRBV19|.
TGTGCCAGTAGTACAGTGGCGGGGGCTCGTCAGCCCCAGCATTTT
CASSTVAGARQPQHF
>TRBJ2-1|few|15|TRBV7-9|TRBD2
TGTGCCAGCAGGAAGGGACTAGCGGCCTACAATGAGCAGTTCTTC
CASRKGLAAYNEQFF
>TRBJ2-7|.|15|TRBV9|TRBD1
TGTGCCAGCAGCGTCGAGGGACAGGGGATTGACGAGCAGTACTTC
CASSVEGQGIDEQYF
>TRBJ2-7|.|16|TRBV19|TRBD1
TGTGCCAGTAGTATAGACTTGGACAGGGCGTCCTACGAGCAGTACTTC
CASSIDLDRASYEQYF
>TRBJ2-4|.|16|TRBV7-9|.
TGTGCCAGCAGCATGGAGGGGGCGCAGGCCAAAAACATTCAGTACTTC
CASSMEGAQAKNIQYF